These 3 T cell receptor beta chains were sequenced from one sample in a study of human T cells and chemical hapten exposure. TCRdb independently ran MiXCR on the RACE reads; one entry per CDR3 protein. The data contain roughly 250,000 distinct CDR3 sequences, roughly 8.9% of them singletons. Specified time point: pre-sensitization, week 0. The sample's treatment: therapeutic diphenylcyclopropenone sensitization with weekly scalp DPC. The specimen was whole blood, collected in connection with sensitization to the hapten diphenylcyclopropenone (DPC). These receptors were obtained from a woman between 40 and 50 years old with alopecia areata. Some clones in this sample may be carry-over from other donors' samples.

The chain uses TRBV7-3 and TRBJ2-7, with TRBD2 matching over 10 bases. CDR1 is SGHTA and CDR2 is FQGTGA in the germline V gene. Trimming removed 2 bases from V and 4 bases from J; junction bases left unmatched: 5. The CDR3 spans 15 residues. For the CDR3, the DNA is TGTGCCAGCAGCTTACAAGCGGGAGGGGAGTACGAGCAGTACTTC. Protein: CASSLQAGGEYEQYF. Using reference TRBV7-3 and TRBJ2-7 for the parts outside the CDR3, the full variable domain is GAGVSQTPSNKVTEKGKYVELRCDPISGHTALYWYRQSLGQGPEFLIYFQGTGAADDSGLPNDRFFAVRPEGSVSTLKIQRTERGDSAVYLCASSLQAGGEYEQYFGPGTRLTVT.

This clonotype was detected only a few times. The J gene is TRBJ2-1, the V gene TRBV6-1; perhaps TRBD2 as D (5 bases). The CDR3 runs to 13 residues. V shed 7 bases and J shed 8 bases, with 15 bases lying between them. Germline V gene data show CDR1 as MNHNS and CDR2 as SASEGT. CDR3 nucleotides: TGTGCCAGCAAAAGTGCGGACGGGGATGAGCAGTTCTTC. It codes for CASKSADGDEQFF.

Comment on this clonotype: A read error may account for a junction end that differs from germline. This sequence joins TRBV6-5 and TRBJ2-7; D is possibly TRBD1 (6 bases). Germline CDR1 and CDR2: MNHEY and SVGAGI. The CDR3 extends over 15 amino acids. In DNA, the CDR3 is TGTGCCAACAGTTACTCGAGGGGACACTCCTACGAGCAGTACTTC. Its translation: CANSYSRGHSYEQYF.